This T cell receptor (beta chain) emerged from a study of monozygotic twins with inflammatory bowel disease (dated by TCRdb to the late 2010s). Regarding the complete study: In total, 30 or so monozygotic twin pairs made up the full study: 19 Danish pairs, all IBD-discordant, plus nine German pairs, of which four were IBD-concordant and five were IBD-discordant. Each individual had, on average, about 151 000 unique TCRalpha sequences and 181 000 unique TCRbeta sequences available for analysis. The search for disease-associated traits relied mainly on comparing IBD patients with their genetically identical healthy co-twins within discordant pairs. What the work shows at the level of the full study, not this receptor alone: The analysis was unable to tell different T cell subtypes apart. The results gave no support for a single strong signal or clonotype linked to IBD. TCRbeta repertoire diversity, by inverse Simpson index, was decreased in IBD patients compared with their healthy co-twins. Fewer clonotypes were shared with other individuals by IBD patients than by healthy twins, most markedly in patients showing signs of disease activity. Because patients received different immunosuppressive treatments, the repertoires may have picked up extra background noise and variability between individuals. No difference in repertoire similarity was observed between concordant and discordant twins, possibly owing to limited statistical power.

From each donor, an approximately 2.4 ml peripheral blood sample was collected into PAXgene tubes and kept at -80 degrees C. Without any T cell sorting, total RNA was extracted from whole blood using the PAXgene blood miRNA kit on an automated QIAcube. Peripheral blood from monozygotic twin pairs who were concordant or discordant for inflammatory bowel disease underwent deep TCRalpha and TCRbeta repertoire profiling using unique molecular barcoding. For every twin pair, smoking habits were documented, and each individual was categorised as a current, former or never smoker. Receptor libraries were prepared by 5' RACE. Each TCR library was prepared from about 4,000 ng of total RNA. For each sample, cDNA synthesis with SMARTScribe reverse transcriptase was split into eight separate reactions. Unique molecular identifiers containing a 6-nucleotide sample barcode were introduced through template switching during cDNA synthesis. Two nested PCRs of 16 and 9 cycles amplified the TCRalpha and TCRbeta cDNA, and bead purification followed each PCR. Before amplification, cDNA was treated with uracil DNA-glycosylase and purified using the QIAquick PCR purification kit. In the second PCR, Illumina TruSeq-compatible adapters and sample-specific barcodes were added. TapeStation and Qubit were used to check library quality and concentration, and 4.5 to 6 ng of each library was pooled. Sequencing of pooled libraries was carried out on an Illumina HiSeq2500 single-index Rapid Run using 2 x 100 bp reads and custom sequencing primers. The paper's data handling went like this. PCR and sequencing errors were corrected by UMI-based consensus assembly using MiGEC version 1.2.6. V(D)J alignment, clonotype assembly and CDR3 extraction were performed with MiXCR version 2.1.1. Gene usage, clonotype sharing and MAIT/NKT TCR abundance were normalised by analysing the top 1000, 10 000 and 20 000 clonotypes per sample. Diversity was computed as the inverse Simpson index with the vegan R package after downsampling to 27 000 UMIs. Paired Mann-Whitney U tests were applied to discordant twin pairs, with Benjamini-Hochberg correction for multiple testing. TCRdb reprocessed the reads into one record per CDR3 protein sequence, lacking DNA. These V and J calls rely on TCRdb rather than the paper's analysis. This specimen's table enumerates roughly 150,000 distinct CDR3 sequences. The top ten hold 2% to 2.5% of the sample.

Counted from cysteine to phenylalanine, this CDR3 has 15 amino acids. Only the protein is on record. CDR1 and CDR2 (SGHRS, YFSETQ) derive from the germline V gene. Note on this clonotype: Which antigen it targets is not known.

This sequence uses TRBV5-1 and TRBJ2-2; TCRdb picks TRBD1, but there is no DNA to check that call. The receptor's source is a human donor with ulcerative colitis or Crohn's disease, or a healthy co-twin of an affected twin (not recorded which). Sample: blood. The CDR3 is CASSPFAGANGELFF.